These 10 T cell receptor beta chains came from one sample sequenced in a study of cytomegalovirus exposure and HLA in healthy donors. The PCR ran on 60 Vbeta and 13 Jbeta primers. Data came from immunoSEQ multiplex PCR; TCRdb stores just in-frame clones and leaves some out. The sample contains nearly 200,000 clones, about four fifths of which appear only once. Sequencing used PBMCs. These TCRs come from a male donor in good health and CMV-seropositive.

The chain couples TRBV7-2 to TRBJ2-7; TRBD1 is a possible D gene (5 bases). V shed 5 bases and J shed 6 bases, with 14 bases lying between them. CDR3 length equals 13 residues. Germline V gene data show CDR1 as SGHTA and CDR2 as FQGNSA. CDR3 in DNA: TGTGCCAGCAGCCGAACGCAGGGTCGCGAGCAGTACTTC. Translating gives CASSRTQGREQYF.

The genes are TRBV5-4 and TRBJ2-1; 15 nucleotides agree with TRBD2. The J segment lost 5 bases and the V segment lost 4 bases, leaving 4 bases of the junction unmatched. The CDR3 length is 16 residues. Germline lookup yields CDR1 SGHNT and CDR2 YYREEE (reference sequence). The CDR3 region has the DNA TGTGCCAGCAGCCGGACTAGCGGGAGGGATAACAATGAGCAGTTCTTC. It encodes CASSRTSGRDNNEQFF.

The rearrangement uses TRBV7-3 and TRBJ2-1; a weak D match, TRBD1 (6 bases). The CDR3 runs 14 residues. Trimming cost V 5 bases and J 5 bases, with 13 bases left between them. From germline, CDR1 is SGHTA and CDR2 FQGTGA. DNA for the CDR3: TGTGCCAGCAGCCCCCAGGGGACCAACAATGAGCAGTTCTTC. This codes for CASSPQGTNNEQFF.

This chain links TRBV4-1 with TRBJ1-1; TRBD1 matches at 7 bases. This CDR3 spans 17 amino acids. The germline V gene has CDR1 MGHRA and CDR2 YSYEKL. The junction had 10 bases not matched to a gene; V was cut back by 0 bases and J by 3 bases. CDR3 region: CASSQDKGAFGDTEAFF. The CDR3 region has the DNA TGCGCCAGCAGCCAAGACAAGGGGGCGTTTGGCGACACTGAAGCTTTCTTT.

The CDR3 DNA reads as TGTGCCAGCAGAAGGACAGACTTGTATAGCAATCAGCCCCAGCATTTT. It encodes CASRRTDLYSNQPQHF. The chain employs TRBV27 and TRBJ1-5, with a possible D match to TRBD1 (6 bases). The CDR3 is 16 residues long. Germline V gene sequence: CDR1 MNHEY, CDR2 SMNVEV (reference sequence). Trimming left V 6 bases short and J 0 bases short, with 15 bases between.

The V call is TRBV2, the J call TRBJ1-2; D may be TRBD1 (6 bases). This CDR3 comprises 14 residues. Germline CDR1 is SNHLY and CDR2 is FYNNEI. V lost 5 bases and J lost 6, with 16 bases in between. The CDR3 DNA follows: TGTGCCAGCAGTCCACAGGGCATGGGGAATGGCTACACCTTC. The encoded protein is CASSPQGMGNGYTF. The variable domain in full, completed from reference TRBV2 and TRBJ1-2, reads EPEVTQTPSHQVTQMGQEVILRCVPISNHLYFYWYRQILGQKVEFLVSFYNNEISEKSEIFDDQFSVERPDGSNFTLKIRSTKLEDSAMYFCASSPQGMGNGYTFGSGTRLTVV.

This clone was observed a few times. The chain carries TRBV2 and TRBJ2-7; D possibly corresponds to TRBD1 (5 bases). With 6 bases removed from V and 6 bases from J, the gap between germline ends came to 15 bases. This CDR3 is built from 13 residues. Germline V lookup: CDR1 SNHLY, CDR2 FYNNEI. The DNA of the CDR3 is TGTGCCAGCAGCTCTCCGGACCAGGGCGAGCAGTACTTC. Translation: CASSSPDQGEQYF.

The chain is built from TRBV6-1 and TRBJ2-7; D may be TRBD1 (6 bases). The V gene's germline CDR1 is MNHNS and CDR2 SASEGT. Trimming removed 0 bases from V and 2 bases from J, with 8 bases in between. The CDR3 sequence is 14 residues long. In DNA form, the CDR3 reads TGTGCCAGCAGTGAAGCTGGACAGACCTACGAGCAGTACTTC. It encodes CASSEAGQTYEQYF.

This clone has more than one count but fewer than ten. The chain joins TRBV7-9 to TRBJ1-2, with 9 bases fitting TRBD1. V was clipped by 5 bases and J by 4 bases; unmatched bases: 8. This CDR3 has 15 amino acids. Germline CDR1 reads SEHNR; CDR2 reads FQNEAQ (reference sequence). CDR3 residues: CASSPSKTGGYGYTF. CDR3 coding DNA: TGTGCCAGCAGCCCATCAAAGACAGGGGGCTATGGCTACACCTTC.

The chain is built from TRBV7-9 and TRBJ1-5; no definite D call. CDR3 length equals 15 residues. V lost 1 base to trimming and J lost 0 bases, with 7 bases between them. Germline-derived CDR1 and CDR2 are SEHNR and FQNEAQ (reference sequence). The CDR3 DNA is TGTGCCAGCAGCTTAGGGTCAGATAGCAATCAGCCCCAGCATTTT. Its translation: CASSLGSDSNQPQHF. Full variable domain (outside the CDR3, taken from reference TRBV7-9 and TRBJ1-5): DTGVSQNPRHKITKRGQNVTFRCDPISEHNRLYWYRQTLGQGPEFLTYFQNEAQLEKSRLLSDRFSAERPKGSFSTLEIQRTEQGDSAMYLCASSLGSDSNQPQHFGDGTRLSIL.